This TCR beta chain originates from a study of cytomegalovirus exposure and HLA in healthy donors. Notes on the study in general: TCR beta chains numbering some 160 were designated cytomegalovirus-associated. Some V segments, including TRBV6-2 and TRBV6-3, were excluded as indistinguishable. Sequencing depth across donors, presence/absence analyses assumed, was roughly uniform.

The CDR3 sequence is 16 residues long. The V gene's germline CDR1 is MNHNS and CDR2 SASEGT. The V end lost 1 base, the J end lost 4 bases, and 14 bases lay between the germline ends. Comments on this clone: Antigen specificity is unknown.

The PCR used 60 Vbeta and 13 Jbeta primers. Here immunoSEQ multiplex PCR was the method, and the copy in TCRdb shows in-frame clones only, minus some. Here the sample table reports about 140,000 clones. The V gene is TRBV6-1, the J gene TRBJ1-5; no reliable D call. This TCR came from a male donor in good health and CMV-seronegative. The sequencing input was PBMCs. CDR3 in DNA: TGTGCCAGCAGTGAAGGGTCTGGCGGGTTTAATCAGCCCCAGCATTTT. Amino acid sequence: CASSEGSGGFNQPQHF.